This TCR beta chain was sequenced for a study of shared clonotypes between healthy human individuals. TCRdb's table, derived via immunoSEQ multiplex PCR, lists solely in-frame clones and lacks some. The repertoire holds approximately 2.4 million clones, with roughly 95% as singletons. CD4+ cells were split into CD45RA+ naive and CD45RA-negative memory subsets. The sequence derives from a man between 18 and 35 years old in good health. The material sequenced was naive CD4+ T cells sorted from blood. Subset: CD45RA+ positively selected.

The CDR3 loop reads CSVMFTGTGGPEAFF. For the CDR3, the DNA is TGCAGCGTGATGTTTACCGGGACAGGAGGTCCCGAAGCTTTCTTT. This chain connects TRBV29-1 to TRBJ1-1; the match to TRBD1 covers 8 bases. The junction had 17 bases not matched to a gene; V was cut back by 6 bases and J by 8 bases. The CDR3 runs to 15 residues. Germline V lookup: CDR1 SQVTM, CDR2 ANQGSEA.